Below are 23 T cell receptor beta chains sequenced from a single sample in a study of regulatory T cells in long-lasting Graves disease. Investigators prepared the TCR beta libraries by applying iRepertoire HTBI primers and Arm-PCR of CDR3 regions. TCRdb called the multiplex PCR reads again in MiXCR, with one record for every CDR3 protein. The data hold more than 450,000 distinct CDR3 sequences, with 15% to 20% observed a single time. Specified time point: newly diagnosed GD, antithyroid drugs for less than 3 months. RNA isolated from PBMCs was used to make the TCR library. This sample was shared with a second study, whose subject was T cells in Graves' hyperthyroidism and ophthalmopathy.

The source was peripheral blood mononuclear cells (PBMCs), collected at new diagnosis, from a patient treated with antithyroid drugs. The receptor set was obtained from a man between 40 and 49 years old with Graves disease.

Many counts were recorded for this clonotype. The genes are TRBV7-3 and TRBJ2-7; D is perhaps TRBD1 (5 bases). V was shortened by 5 bases and J by 4 bases, with 15 bases between the two germline ends. Germline loops: CDR1 SGHTA, CDR2 FQGTGA. The CDR3 has 14 residues. The DNA of the CDR3 is TGTGCCAGCAGCCCAACAGGTTCTGGATACGAGCAGTACTTC. Amino acids: CASSPTGSGYEQYF.

The V call is TRBV19, the J call TRBJ2-7, with D possibly being TRBD2 (5 bases). CDR3 length: 14 residues. The germline V gene encodes CDR1 LNHDA and CDR2 SQIVND (reference sequence). V lost 1 base and J lost 3, with 10 bases in between. The CDR3 spells CASSIVARSYEQYF. As DNA, the CDR3 is TGTGCCAGTAGTATAGTAGCGAGAAGCTACGAGCAGTACTTC.

This clonotype was counted at least ten times. The chain carries TRBV11-2 and TRBJ2-3; tentative D call: TRBD2 (6 bases). Between the trimmed V and J ends, which lost 5 bases and 4 bases, there was a span of 16 bases. The CDR3 consists of 15 residues. The germline V gene has CDR1 SGHAT and CDR2 FQNNGV. CDR3 sequence: CASSTQTSHADTQYF. DNA of the CDR3: TGTGCCAGCAGCACCCAGACTAGTCACGCAGATACGCAGTATTTT.

This clonotype occurred many times. V and J are TRBV18 and TRBJ2-5; D is unclear. Trimming removed 0 bases at V and 6 bases at J, with 14 bases between. Per germline, CDR1 KGHSH and CDR2 LQKENI. The CDR3 has 15 amino acids. As DNA, the CDR3 is TGTGCCAGCTCACCACCGCTCGCGGTTGTGAAGACCCAGTACTTC. Translating it yields CASSPPLAVVKTQYF.

Only a few counts were recorded for this clonotype. The chain carries TRBV10-3 and TRBJ1-5; perhaps TRBD1 as D (6 bases). Between the trimmed V and J ends, which lost 6 bases and 9 bases, there was a span of 9 bases. CDR3 size: 11 residues. The germline gives CDR1 ENHRY, CDR2 SYGVKD. CDR3 amino acids: CAISEGGPQHF. DNA of the CDR3: TGTGCCATCAGCGAGGGGGGGCCCCAGCATTTT.

This clonotype was detected ten times or more. The chain couples TRBV2 to TRBJ1-2; 8 bases are shared with TRBD1. Losses at the gene ends were 6 bases for V and 4 bases for J; bases not matched to a gene: 16. The CDR3 length is 17 residues. Germline CDR1 is SNHLY and CDR2 is FYNNEI. CDR3 sequence: CASSRDRREEGFYGYTF. The CDR3 region has the DNA TGTGCCAGCAGCCGGGACAGGAGAGAGGAGGGGTTCTATGGCTACACCTTC.

The J gene is TRBJ2-7, the V gene TRBV6-1; TRBD2 aligns across 13 bases. Germline V lookup: CDR1 MNHNS, CDR2 SASEGT. This CDR3 is 15 amino acids long. After removal of 7 bases from V and 6 bases from J, the junction contained 9 bases not matched to a gene. CDR3 bases: TGTGCCAGCACTCCAGGGACTAGCGGGGCGGGCGAGCAGTACTTC. This gives the protein CASTPGTSGAGEQYF.

On this clonotype: This may come from a read error, since a much larger clone is one base off. The CDR3 is CASSYGTGGSTNEQFF. The CDR3 nucleotides read TGTGCCAGCAGTTACGGGACTGGCGGGAGTACAAATGAGCAGTTCTTC. The chain links TRBV6-9 to TRBJ2-1, with TRBD2 matching over 7 bases. V dropped 3 bases and J dropped 7; count of bases not matched to a gene: 12. From germline, CDR1 is MNHGY and CDR2 SVAAGI. CDR3 length equals 16 residues.

This clonotype was seen more than once but under ten times. V usage is TRBV6-1 and J usage is TRBJ2-7; the match to TRBD1 covers 7 bases. After removal of 6 bases from V and 4 bases from J, the junction contained 12 bases not matched to a gene. Germline values: CDR1 MNHNS, CDR2 SASEGT. The CDR3 spans 15 residues. The CDR3 nucleotides read TGTGCCAGCAGCGCGTTTTGGCAGGGGGTTTACGAGCAGTACTTC. Translation gives CASSAFWQGVYEQYF.

This clonotype was seen more than once but under ten times. The CDR3 DNA reads as TGCAGTGCCGTCCGGCCCACTTCACCCCTCCACTTT. Its protein is CSAVRPTSPLHF. J is TRBJ1-6 and V is TRBV20-1; D remains unclear. With 6 bases removed from V and 9 bases from J, the gap between germline ends came to 12 bases. This CDR3 contains 12 residues. The germline CDR1 and CDR2 sequences are DFQATT and SNEGSKA (reference sequence).

The chain carries TRBV19 and TRBJ2-2; 11 bases are a match to TRBD2. The junction had 5 bases not matched to a gene; V was cut back by 5 bases and J by 3 bases. CDR3 length equals 16 residues. Germline lookup yields CDR1 LNHDA and CDR2 SQIVND (reference sequence). CDR3 in DNA: TGTGCCAGTAGTTCCGGGACTAGCGGACACACCGGGGAGCTGTTTTTT. Translation: CASSSGTSGHTGELFF. The full variable domain, its missing parts supplied by reference TRBV19 and TRBJ2-2, is DGGITQSPKYLFRKEGQNVTLSCEQNLNHDAMYWYRQDPGQGLRLIYYSQIVNDFQKGDIAEGYSVSREKKESFPLTVTSAQKNPTAFYLCASSSGTSGHTGELFFGEGSRLTVL.

This clonotype was picked up a small number of times. V gene TRBV4-1 combines with J gene TRBJ2-2, with TRBD2 as a possible D gene (6 bases). The CDR3 length is 18 residues. V shed 1 base and J shed 4 bases, with 19 bases lying between them. Germline V gene sequence: CDR1 MGHRA, CDR2 YSYEKL. The DNA for the CDR3 is TGCGCCAGCAGCCAAGGTACCGGGCGGGGCCAAACCACCGGGGAGCTGTTTTTT. Its translation: CASSQGTGRGQTTGELFF.

This clonotype was seen many times. The chain joins TRBV28 to TRBJ2-1, with 8 bases identical to TRBD2. The CDR3 has 14 residues. Germline assignment: CDR1 MDHEN and CDR2 SYDVKM. V gave up 7 bases and J gave up 8 bases; unmatched junction bases: 10. This CDR3 is CASTQRAGGYEQFF. CDR3 bases: TGTGCCAGCACCCAGAGGGCGGGAGGCTATGAGCAGTTCTTC.

As concerns this clonotype: Just one base apart from a much larger clone, this may be a read error. Written as DNA, the CDR3 is TGTGCCAGCAGTTACTTGGGACAGGGAAGCACTGAAGCTTTCTTT. The encoded protein is CASSYLGQGSTEAFF. The V gene is TRBV6-2 or TRBV6-3, the J gene TRBJ1-1; 9 bases fit TRBD1. Germline-derived CDR1 and CDR2 are MNHEY and SVGEGT. V was pared by 1 base and J by 4 bases, with 4 bases of the junction left unmatched. The CDR3 runs to 15 residues.

V is TRBV3-1 and J is TRBJ2-4; 12 nucleotides agree with TRBD2. CDR3 length equals 21 residues. Per germline, CDR1 LGHDT and CDR2 YNNKEL (reference sequence). Trimming took 0 bases from V and 0 from J; bases not matched to a gene: 12. CDR3 bases: TGTGCCAGCAGCCAAGATCGGACTAGCGGGAAAGCGAGTTTAGCCAAAAACATTCAGTACTTC. Its translation: CASSQDRTSGKASLAKNIQYF.

This rearrangement joins TRBV7-6 to TRBJ2-7; D possibly corresponds to TRBD1 (6 bases). Germline lookup yields CDR1 SGHVS and CDR2 FNYEAQ. Trimming cost V 3 bases and J 0 bases, with 15 bases left between them. The CDR3 is 16 amino acids. CDR3 bases: TGTGCCAGCAGCTTGGAAGACAGGCAACTCTCCTACGAGCAGTACTTC. Protein product: CASSLEDRQLSYEQYF.

In this sample, this clonotype turned up a few times. This chain uses TRBV30 with TRBJ1-5; 8 nucleotides match TRBD1. CDR3 size: 15 residues. V was pared by 5 bases and J by 3 bases, with 9 bases of the junction left unmatched. Germline CDR1 and CDR2: GTSNPN and SVGIG (reference sequence). The CDR3 reads CAWGPGTGYNQPQHF. As DNA, the CDR3 is TGTGCCTGGGGCCCCGGGACAGGCTACAATCAGCCCCAGCATTTT.

This clonotype was recorded many times. This chain joins TRBV20-1 and TRBJ2-1, with a possible D match to TRBD1 (9 bases). This CDR3 is 15 amino acids long. Germline V gene lookup returns CDR1 DFQATT and CDR2 SNEGSKA (reference sequence). Trimming pared 6 bases from V and 5 bases from J, leaving 20 bases between. The CDR3 spells CSALLGRDRDNEQFF. The CDR3 DNA reads as TGCAGTGCACTCCTCGGGAGGGACAGGGACAATGAGCAGTTCTTC.

This clonotype was seen at least ten times. The CDR3 DNA reads TGCAGCGTTGCGGGCGGGACAGGGAGCACAGATACGCAGTATTTT. The encoded protein is CSVAGGTGSTDTQYF. This chain joins TRBV29-1 and TRBJ2-3; TRBD1 matches at 9 bases. V was clipped by 4 bases and J by 0 bases; unmatched bases: 5. The CDR3 is 15 amino acids. CDR1 is SQVTM, CDR2 ANQGSEA, per germline.

This clonotype was detected ten times or more. The V gene is TRBV20-1, the J gene TRBJ2-5; TRBD1 matches at 11 bases. This CDR3 region has 15 residues. Germline trimming cut 4 bases from V and 3 bases from J; bases unmatched to any gene: 7. Looked up from germline, CDR1 is DFQATT and CDR2 is SNEGSKA (reference sequence). The CDR3 protein is CSATVPGQGEETQYF. The CDR3 bases are TGCAGTGCTACCGTTCCGGGACAGGGGGAAGAGACCCAGTACTTC.

On this clonotype: This may be a read error, as it is one base from a much larger clone. The chain uses TRBV3-1 and TRBJ2-7, with 9 bases identical to TRBD2. Germline assignment: CDR1 LGHDT and CDR2 YNNKEL (reference sequence). The CDR3 runs 13 residues. Trimming took 8 bases from V and 7 from J; bases not matched to a gene: 9. CDR3 protein: CASLGTSYNEQYF. The CDR3 DNA reads as TGTGCCAGCTTAGGGACTAGCTACAATGAGCAGTACTTC.

This clonotype has a count of ten or more. This chain joins TRBV3-1 and TRBJ1-1, with 9 bases identical to TRBD1. CDR3 length: 16 amino acids. Per the germline V gene, CDR1 is LGHDT and CDR2 is YNNKEL (reference sequence). Trimming cost V 1 base and J 11 bases; bases outside gene matches: 14. Here the CDR3 reads CASSQGDRASWVDAFF. The CDR3 DNA sequence: TGTGCCAGCAGCCAAGGGGACAGGGCATCTTGGGTTGATGCTTTCTTT.

This chain joins TRBV7-9 and TRBJ2-2, with D uncertain. V was trimmed by 3 bases and J by 8 bases, leaving 16 bases between them. This CDR3 has 15 residues. CDR1 and CDR2 from the germline V gene are SEHNR and FQNEAQ (reference sequence). The CDR3 nucleotides read TGTGCCAGCAGCTTCAAGGACGACTCTCCGGGGGAGCTGTTTTTT. As protein: CASSFKDDSPGELFF.